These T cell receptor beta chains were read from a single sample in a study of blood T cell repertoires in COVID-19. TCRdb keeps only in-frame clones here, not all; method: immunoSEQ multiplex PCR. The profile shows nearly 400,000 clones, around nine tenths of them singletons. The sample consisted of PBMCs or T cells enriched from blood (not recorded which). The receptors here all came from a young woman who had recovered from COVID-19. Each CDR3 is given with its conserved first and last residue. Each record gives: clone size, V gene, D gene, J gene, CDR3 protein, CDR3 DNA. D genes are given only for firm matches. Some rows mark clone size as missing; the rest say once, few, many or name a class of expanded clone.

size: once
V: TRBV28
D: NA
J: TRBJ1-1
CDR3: CASSQRTGRGTEAFF
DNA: TGTGCCAGCAGCCAAAGGACGGGTAGGGGCACTGAAGCTTTCTTT

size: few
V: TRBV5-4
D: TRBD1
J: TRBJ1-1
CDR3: CASSPQGWNTEAFF
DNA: TGTGCCAGCAGCCCACAGGGGTGGAACACTGAAGCTTTCTTT

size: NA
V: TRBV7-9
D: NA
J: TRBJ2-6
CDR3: CASSFSSDSGANVLTF
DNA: TGTGCCAGCAGCTTTAGTAGCGACTCTGGGGCCAACGTCCTGACTTTC

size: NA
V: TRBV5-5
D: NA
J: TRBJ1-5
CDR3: CASSLAGGNQPQHF
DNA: TGTGCCAGCAGCTTAGCAGGAGGTAATCAGCCCCAGCATTTT

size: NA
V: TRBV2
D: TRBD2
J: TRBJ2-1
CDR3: CASIWLAGGDEQFF
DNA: TGTGCCAGCATCTGGCTAGCGGGAGGCGATGAGCAGTTCTTC

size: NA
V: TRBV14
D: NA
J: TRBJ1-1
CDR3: CASSRRPRGPTEAFF
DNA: TGTGCCAGCAGCCGCCGACCCAGGGGTCCCACTGAAGCTTTCTTT

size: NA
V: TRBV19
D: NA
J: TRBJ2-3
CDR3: CASSIRQGLSTDTQYF
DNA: TGTGCCAGTAGTATCCGGCAGGGGCTTTCCACAGATACGCAGTATTTT

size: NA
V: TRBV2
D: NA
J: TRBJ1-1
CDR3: CASVLGGDTEAFF
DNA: TGTGCCAGCGTTTTAGGGGGGGACACTGAAGCTTTCTTT

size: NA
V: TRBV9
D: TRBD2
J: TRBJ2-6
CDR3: CASSVVSGRTLSGANVLTF
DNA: TGTGCCAGCAGCGTAGTTAGCGGGAGGACCCTCTCTGGGGCCAACGTCCTGACTTTC

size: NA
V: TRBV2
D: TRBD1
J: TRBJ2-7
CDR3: CASSTWDSTYEQYF
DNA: TGTGCCAGCAGTACCTGGGACAGTACCTACGAGCAGTACTTC

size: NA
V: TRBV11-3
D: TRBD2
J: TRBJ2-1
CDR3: CASSHTQIAGGGNEQFF
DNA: TGTGCCAGCAGCCACACGCAAATAGCGGGGGGAGGTAATGAGCAGTTCTTC

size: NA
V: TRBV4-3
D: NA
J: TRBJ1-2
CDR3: CASSQGLGGVRYGYTF
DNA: TGCGCCAGCAGCCAAGGGCTTGGGGGCGTAAGATATGGCTACACCTTC

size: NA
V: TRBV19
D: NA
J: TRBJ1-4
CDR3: CASSSARGEKLFF
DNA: TGTGCCAGTAGTTCGGCCAGGGGTGAAAAACTGTTTTTT

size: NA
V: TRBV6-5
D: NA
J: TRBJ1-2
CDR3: CASSYLGALANYGYTF
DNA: TGTGCCAGCAGTTACCTAGGGGCCCTAGCTAACTATGGCTACACCTTC

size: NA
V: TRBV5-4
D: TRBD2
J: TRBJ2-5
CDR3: CASREGTRRETQYF
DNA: TGTGCCAGCAGAGAAGGGACTAGGAGAGAGACCCAGTACTTC

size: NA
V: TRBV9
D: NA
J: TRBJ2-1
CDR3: CASSVVTGGLDEQFF
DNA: TGTGCCAGCAGCGTAGTCACCGGTGGACTCGATGAGCAGTTCTTC

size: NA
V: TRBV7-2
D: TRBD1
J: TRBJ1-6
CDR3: CASGTPGQYNSPLHF
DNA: TGTGCCAGCGGAACACCGGGACAGTATAATTCACCCCTCCACTTT

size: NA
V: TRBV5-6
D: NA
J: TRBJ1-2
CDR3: CASSSSGEVYGYTF
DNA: TGTGCCAGCAGCTCGTCGGGAGAAGTCTATGGCTACACCTTC

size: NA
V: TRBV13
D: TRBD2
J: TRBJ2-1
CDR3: CASSSTGTSASYNEQFF
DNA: TGTGCCAGCAGCTCGACCGGGACTAGCGCTTCCTACAATGAGCAGTTCTTC

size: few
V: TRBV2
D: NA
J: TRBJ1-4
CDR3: CASSRGHGLEKLFF
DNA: TGTGCCAGTTCTCGCGGCCACGGCCTAGAAAAACTGTTTTTT

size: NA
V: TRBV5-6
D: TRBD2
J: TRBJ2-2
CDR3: CASSLASGTRGTGELFF
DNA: TGTGCCAGCAGCTTGGCTAGCGGGACCCGTGGGACCGGGGAGCTGTTTTTT

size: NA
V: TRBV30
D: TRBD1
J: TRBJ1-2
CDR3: CAWRFGRGQYGYTF
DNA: TGTGCCTGGAGGTTCGGGAGGGGGCAATATGGCTACACCTTC

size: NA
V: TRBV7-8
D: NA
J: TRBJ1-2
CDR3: CASSLRTASNYGYTF
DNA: TGTGCCAGCAGCCTACGGACAGCTTCTAACTATGGCTACACCTTC

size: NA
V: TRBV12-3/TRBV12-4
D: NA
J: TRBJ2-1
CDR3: CASSRHGYNEQFF
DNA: TGTGCCAGCAGCAGACACGGATACAATGAGCAGTTCTTC

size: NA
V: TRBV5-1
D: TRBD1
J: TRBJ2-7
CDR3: CASLGETGTGQTYEQYF
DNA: TGCGCCAGCCTCGGTGAAACGGGGACAGGGCAAACCTACGAGCAGTACTTC

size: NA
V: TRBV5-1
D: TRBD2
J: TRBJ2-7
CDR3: CASAPGGANYEQYF
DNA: TGCGCCAGCGCCCCGGGAGGGGCGAATTACGAGCAGTACTTC

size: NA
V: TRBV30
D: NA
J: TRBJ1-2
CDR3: CAWITGPTAAGYTF
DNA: TGTGCCTGGATCACCGGCCCTACCGCGGCTGGCTACACCTTC